The entry below describes one T cell receptor beta chain. Its antigen is not known. The germline V gene has CDR1 SNHLY and CDR2 FYNNEI. The CDR3 has 13 amino acids. The V and J ends lost 5 bases and 4 bases respectively, with 11 bases between them. TCRdb keeps only in-frame clones here, not all; method: immunoSEQ multiplex PCR. This sample has about 40,000 clones, with approximately 70% found just once. The sample belongs to a study of vaccination effects on CD4 cells after COVID-19. The culture ran for around nine days before CD4+ T cells were isolated. Vaccine administered to participants consisted of two doses of either BNT162b2 or mRNA-1273.

This chain links TRBV2 with TRBJ1-1; D uncertain. Here the sequenced sample was CD4+ T cells from PBMCs cultured without peptide, taken after COVID-19 vaccination. The receptor was derived from a human donor who received a COVID-19 vaccine. The CDR3 spells CASSFGLGTEAFF. The CDR3 DNA sequence: TGTGCCAGCAGTTTTGGTTTAGGCACTGAAGCTTTCTTT.